This T cell receptor beta chain was retrieved from a study of T cell responses to AZD1222 COVID-19 vaccine. For the study at large: Pooled in the analysis were second doses at about 4 or about 12 weeks. General observations from the study: A mostly white British donor set with more females was recruited, and clonal diversity was possibly underestimated. Targeting of unmutated variant regions was reportedly seen in nearly half of spike-specific TCRs. Repertoires were obtained solely post-peak T cell response.

On this clone: Its antigen is unknown.

V lost 6 bases and J 0 bases, leaving 12 bases between the germline ends. Germline V CDR1 and CDR2: SGHVS, FQNEAQ. CDR3 length: 16 amino acids. Profiled with immunoSEQ multiplex PCR; TCRdb holds only in-frame clones, not every one. The data hold about 150,000 clones, with about 93% observed a single time. This specimen was peripheral blood, taken on day 0 of AZD1222 vaccination. The chain couples TRBV7-8 to TRBJ2-6, with a possible D match to TRBD1 (6 bases). This receptor was identified in an adult in good health. CDR3 nucleotides: TGTGCCAGCAGTTCTACAGGGCTCTCTGGGGCCAACGTCCTGACTTTC. Encoded protein: CASSSTGLSGANVLTF.